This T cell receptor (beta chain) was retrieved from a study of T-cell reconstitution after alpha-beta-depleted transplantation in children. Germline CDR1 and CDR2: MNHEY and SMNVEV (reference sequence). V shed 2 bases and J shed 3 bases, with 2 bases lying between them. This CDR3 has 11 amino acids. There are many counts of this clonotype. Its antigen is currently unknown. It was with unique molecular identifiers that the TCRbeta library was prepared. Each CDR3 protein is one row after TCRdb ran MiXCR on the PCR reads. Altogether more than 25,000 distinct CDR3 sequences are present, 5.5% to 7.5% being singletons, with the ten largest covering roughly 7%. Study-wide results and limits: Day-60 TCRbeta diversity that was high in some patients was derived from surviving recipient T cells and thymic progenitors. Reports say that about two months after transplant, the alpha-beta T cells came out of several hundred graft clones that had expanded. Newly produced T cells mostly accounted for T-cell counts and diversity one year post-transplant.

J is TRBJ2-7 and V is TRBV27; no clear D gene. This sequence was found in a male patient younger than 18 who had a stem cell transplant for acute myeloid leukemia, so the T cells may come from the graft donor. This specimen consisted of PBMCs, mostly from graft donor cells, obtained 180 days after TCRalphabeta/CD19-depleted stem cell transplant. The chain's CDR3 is CASSLGYEQYF. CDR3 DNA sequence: TGTGCCAGCAGTTTAGGCTACGAGCAGTACTTC.